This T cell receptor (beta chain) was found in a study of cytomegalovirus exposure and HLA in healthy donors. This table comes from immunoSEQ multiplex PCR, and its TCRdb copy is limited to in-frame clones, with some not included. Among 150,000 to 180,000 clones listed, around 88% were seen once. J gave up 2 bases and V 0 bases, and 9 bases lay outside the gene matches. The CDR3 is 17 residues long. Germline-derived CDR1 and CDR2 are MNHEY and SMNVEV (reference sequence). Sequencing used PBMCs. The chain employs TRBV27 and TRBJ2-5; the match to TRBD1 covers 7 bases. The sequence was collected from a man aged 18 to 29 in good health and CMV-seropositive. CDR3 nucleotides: TGTGCCAGCAGTTTATCCCCGGACAGGCGACGGCAAGAGACCCAGTACTTC. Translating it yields CASSLSPDRRRQETQYF.